These T cell receptor beta chains were read from a single sample in a study of T cell clusters in autoimmune cytopenias. TCRdb reprocessed the multiplex PCR reads and stores each CDR3 protein as one record, lacking DNA. The sample's table shows a few thousand distinct CDR3 sequences. These same records also appear under a second study, on T cell repertoires in aging, cancer and after chemotherapy.

The specimen was peripheral blood. Every receptor here comes from a human donor in good health. The CDR3 runs from the conserved cysteine through the conserved F or W. Clone sizes are given selectively: once, few, many, or a class where the clone is expanded.

j_call v_call clone_size cdr3_aa
TRBJ2-3 TRBV11-1 medium-sized CASSLPRWARTWTDTQYF
TRBJ1-1 TRBV6-5 - CASIGPVGSTEAFF
TRBJ2-7 TRBV7-9 - CASEGFGRGDSYEQYF
TRBJ1-5 TRBV6-2/TRBV6-3 - CAAAAGRQPQHF
TRBJ1-1 TRBV12-3/TRBV12-4 - CASSLRASGTGRRTEAFF
TRBJ2-1 TRBV19 - CASSSGEGIYNEQFF
TRBJ2-1 TRBV20-1 - CSARVAAGGNEQFF
TRBJ1-6 TRBV20-1 - CSAAGQGGNSPLHF
TRBJ1-2 TRBV19 - CASTSGTGGRRGYTF
TRBJ2-2 TRBV13 medium-sized CASSHKTRDRDNVNTGELFF
TRBJ1-2 TRBV29-1 - CSSWTGGSYGYTF
TRBJ2-3 TRBV5-5 - CASSFGENTQYF
TRBJ2-7 TRBV29-1 medium-sized CSVKKGPPTYEQYF
TRBJ1-5 TRBV6-5 - CASSPQPSGGNQPQHF
TRBJ1-2 TRBV6-4 - CASSVTGVDGYTF
TRBJ2-7 TRBV12-3/TRBV12-4 - CASSFAQRETPYEQYF
TRBJ2-7 TRBV15 - CATSLGTSGTYEQYF
TRBJ1-2 TRBV19 - CASSIYRPREAGYTF
TRBJ1-3 TRBV29-1 - CSAAGRPVGNTIYF
TRBJ1-5 TRBV19 medium-sized CASSTDGGSNQPQHF
TRBJ2-7 TRBV15 - CATSSPGTGPYEQYF
TRBJ1-2 TRBV12-3/TRBV12-4 - CASSLKGAVRWRGYTF